This TCR beta chain was captured by sequencing in a study of response to subunit inactivated influenza vaccine listed by TCRdb under 2018. Regarding the study in general: Deep quantitative profiling of the T cell receptor repertoire was used in the study to follow responses to a trivalent subunit inactivated influenza vaccine.

Points the paper makes about the study in general: The authors proposed that each seasonal influenza vaccination may bring in only a limited number of new T cells.

This clonotype was detected only a few times. Its antigen is currently not known. Per-nucleotide qualities are absent, and no much larger clonotype sits a single base away. The CDR3 runs 13 residues from the cysteine to the phenylalanine. Only CDR3 DNA is held: 39 bases, read in frame from base 1. V and J lose 7 bases and 4 bases, and a span of 11 bases separates them. The library was built by means of RT-PCR. Sequencing was carried out with an Illumina HiSeq 2500. The raw public reads went through TCRdb reprocessing: fastp at Q25, MiXCR clone calling, in-frame beta chains kept. Identical CDR3 protein sequences are pooled into one entry, listed with their most common genes and DNA. This sample comprises about 520,000 distinct CDR3 sequences, less than 7.5% of them detected only once. The ten largest clonotypes hold about an eighth of the sample.

The sample was PBMCs from blood, taken around 25 months after vaccination. This TCR derives from a man in his fifties or sixties who received an inactivated influenza vaccine. Donor details come from another sample of the same person, matched by shared clones. The receptor chain draws on TRBV12-3 or TRBV12-4 and TRBJ2-1; TRBD2 is a possible D gene, resting on 5 matching bases. Here is the DNA: TGTGCCAGCACTCGAGAGGGATACAATGAGCAGTTCTTC. It encodes CASTREGYNEQFF.